This T cell receptor (beta chain) was sequenced during a study of blood T cell repertoires in COVID-19. The wider study: There were acute and convalescent COVID-19 samples, and they came from the United States, Italy and Spain. PBMCs, B-cell-depleted T cells, or T cells were the source of the cDNA or gDNA that made up the material.

Libraries were prepared by immunoSEQ multiplex PCR; TCRdb keeps only in-frame clonotypes and omits some of them. The data show roughly 220,000 clones, more than 75% seen once. CDR1 SGHKS and CDR2 YYEKEE come from the germline V gene (reference sequence). V was clipped by 4 bases and J by 3 bases; unmatched bases: 1. The CDR3 has 15 residues. This chain links TRBV5-5 with TRBJ2-3; 14 positions match TRBD2. The sequence derives from a man aged 50 or older who had recovered from COVID-19. The sequencing sample was made of peripheral blood. The chain's CDR3 is CASSRLAGGTDTQYF. The CDR3 nucleotides are TGTGCCAGCAGCCGACTAGCGGGGGGGACAGATACGCAGTATTTT.